This T cell receptor (beta chain) emerged from a study of blood T cell repertoires in COVID-19. Assay used: immunoSEQ multiplex PCR; TCRdb lists only in-frame clones, some missing. Found here are about 220,000 clones, around 91% of them singletons; the top ten hold over 13%. Exposed volunteers were people who met a COVID-19 case within 2 weeks before study entry. For this clone: Other DNA variants within this sample encode the same CDR3.

Looked up from germline, CDR1 is SGHDT and CDR2 is YYEEEE. The V end was cut by 3 bases, the J end by 3 bases, with 4 bases between. The CDR3 is 11 amino acids. The chain uses TRBV5-6 and TRBJ2-7; D not certain. The sequenced sample consisted of PBMCs or T cells enriched from blood (not recorded which). This sequence originates from a man aged 25-45 years who had been exposed to COVID-19. The chain's CDR3 is CASSSSYEQYF. As DNA, the CDR3 is TGTGCCAGCAGCTCGAGCTACGAGCAGTACTTC. Together with reference TRBV5-6 and TRBJ2-7, the CDR3 gives the full variable domain: DAGVTQSPTHLIKTRGQQVTLRCSPKSGHDTVSWYQQALGQGPQFIFQYYEEEERQRGNFPDRFSGHQFPNYSSELNVNALLLGDSALYLCASSSSYEQYFGPGTRLTVT.